The T cell receptor beta chain described here comes from a study of T cell changes during pregnancy in multiple sclerosis. CDR3 length: 12 amino acids. V trimming: 4 bases; J trimming: 8 bases; junction bases outside the gene matches: 4. Looked up from germline, CDR1 is SGDLS and CDR2 is YYNGEE. Some clones are missing from TCRdb's copy, which holds only in-frame ones; the method was immunoSEQ multiplex PCR. This repertoire shows about 100,000 clones, 90% to 95% found once; its top ten account for less than 4.5%. This TCR was sampled from a female donor with multiple sclerosis, enrolled in a pregnancy study. Source: peripheral blood, taken after pregnancy. The chain recombines TRBV9 with TRBJ1-2, with TRBD1 identical over 8 bases. The CDR3 region has the DNA TGTGCCAGCAGCTCCGGACAGGGAGGCTACACCTTC. Its translation: CASSSGQGGYTF.